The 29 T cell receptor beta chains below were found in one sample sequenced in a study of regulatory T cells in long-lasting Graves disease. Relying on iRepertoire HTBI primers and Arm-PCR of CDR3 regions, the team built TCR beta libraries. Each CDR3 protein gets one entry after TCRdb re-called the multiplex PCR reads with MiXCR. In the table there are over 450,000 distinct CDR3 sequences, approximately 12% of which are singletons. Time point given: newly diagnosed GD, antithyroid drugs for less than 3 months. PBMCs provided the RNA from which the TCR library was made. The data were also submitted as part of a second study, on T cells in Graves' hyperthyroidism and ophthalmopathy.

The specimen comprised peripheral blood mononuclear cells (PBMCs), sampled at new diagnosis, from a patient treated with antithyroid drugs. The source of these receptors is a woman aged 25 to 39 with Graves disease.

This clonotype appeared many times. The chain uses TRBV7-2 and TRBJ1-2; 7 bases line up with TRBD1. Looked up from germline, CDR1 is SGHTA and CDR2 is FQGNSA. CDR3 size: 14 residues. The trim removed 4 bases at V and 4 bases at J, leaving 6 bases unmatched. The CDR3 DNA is TGTGCCAGCAGCTCCAGACAGGGCGGCTATGGCTACACCTTC. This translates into CASSSRQGGYGYTF.

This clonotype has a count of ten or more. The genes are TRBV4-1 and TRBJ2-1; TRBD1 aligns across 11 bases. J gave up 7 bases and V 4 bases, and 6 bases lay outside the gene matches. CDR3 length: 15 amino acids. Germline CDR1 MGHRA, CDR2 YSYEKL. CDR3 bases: TGCGCCAGCAGCCCTGGACAGGGGGCGGCGAATGAGCAGTTCTTC. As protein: CASSPGQGAANEQFF.

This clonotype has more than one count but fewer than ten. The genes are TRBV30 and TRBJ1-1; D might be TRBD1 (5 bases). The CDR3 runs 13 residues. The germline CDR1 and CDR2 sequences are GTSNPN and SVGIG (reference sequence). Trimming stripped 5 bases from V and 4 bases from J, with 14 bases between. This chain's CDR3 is CAWDLGAGTEAFF. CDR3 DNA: TGTGCCTGGGACCTAGGGGCCGGCACTGAAGCTTTCTTT.

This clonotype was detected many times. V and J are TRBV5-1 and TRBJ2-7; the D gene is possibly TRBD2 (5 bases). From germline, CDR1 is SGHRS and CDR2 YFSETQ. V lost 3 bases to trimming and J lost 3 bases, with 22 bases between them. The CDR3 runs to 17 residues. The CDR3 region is CASSSFGSYWMGYEQYF. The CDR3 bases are TGCGCCAGCAGCTCCTTTGGGAGCTATTGGATGGGCTACGAGCAGTACTTC.

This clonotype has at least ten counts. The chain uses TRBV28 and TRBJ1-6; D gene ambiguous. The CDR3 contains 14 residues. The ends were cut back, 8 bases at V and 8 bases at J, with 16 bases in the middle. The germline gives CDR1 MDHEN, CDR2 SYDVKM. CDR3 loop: CASGTGPGYSPLHF. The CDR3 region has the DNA TGTGCCAGCGGCACCGGGCCGGGGTATTCACCCCTCCACTTT.

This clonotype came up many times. The CDR3 loop reads CASSPDGGVREQYF. CDR3 bases: TGTGCCAGCAGCCCTGATGGGGGAGTGAGAGAGCAGTACTTC. V gene TRBV7-3 combines with J gene TRBJ2-7; tentatively, D is TRBD1 or TRBD2 (5 bases each). The CDR3 consists of 14 residues. The V and J ends lost 5 bases and 7 bases respectively, with 18 bases between them. Germline loops: CDR1 SGHTA, CDR2 FQGTGA.

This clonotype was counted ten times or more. The CDR3 here is CASSLSRGGFISYEQYF. CDR3 nucleotides: TGTGCCAGCAGTTTATCTCGGGGGGGCTTCATCTCCTACGAGCAGTACTTC. The rearrangement uses TRBV27 and TRBJ2-7, with 8 nucleotides matching TRBD2. V shed 0 bases and J 0 bases; nucleotides not matched to a gene: 7. The CDR3 contains 17 residues. Germline CDR1 MNHEY, CDR2 SMNVEV (reference sequence).

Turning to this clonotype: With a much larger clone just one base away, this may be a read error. CDR3 nucleotide sequence: TGCAGTGCGGGCTGGGGGCGCGGCGGCAATGAGCAGTACTTC. Protein: CSAGWGRGGNEQYF. This chain connects TRBV20-1 to TRBJ2-7; weak D call: TRBD1 (6 bases). The ends were cut back, 6 bases at V and 7 bases at J, with 22 bases in the middle. The CDR3 extends over 14 amino acids. Germline CDR1 reads DFQATT; CDR2 reads SNEGSKA (reference sequence).

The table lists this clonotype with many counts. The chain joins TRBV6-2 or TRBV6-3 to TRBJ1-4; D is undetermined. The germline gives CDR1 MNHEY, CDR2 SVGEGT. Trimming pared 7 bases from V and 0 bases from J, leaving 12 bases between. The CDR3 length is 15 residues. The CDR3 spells CASKTGPATNEKLFF. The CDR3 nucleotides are TGTGCCAGCAAAACGGGTCCAGCAACTAATGAAAAACTGTTTTTT.

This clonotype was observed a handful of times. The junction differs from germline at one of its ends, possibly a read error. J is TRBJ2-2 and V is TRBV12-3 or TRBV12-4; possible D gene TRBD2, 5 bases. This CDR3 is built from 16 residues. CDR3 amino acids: CASSPGPTPYTGEPFF. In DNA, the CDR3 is TGTGCCAGCAGTCCGGGTCCAACTCCTTACACCGGGGAGCCGTTTTTT.

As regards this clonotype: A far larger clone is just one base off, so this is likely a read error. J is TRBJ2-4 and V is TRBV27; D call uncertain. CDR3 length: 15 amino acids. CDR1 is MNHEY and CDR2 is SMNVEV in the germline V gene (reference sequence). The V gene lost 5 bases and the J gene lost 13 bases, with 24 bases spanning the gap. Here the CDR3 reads CASSPHYIRYNEQYF. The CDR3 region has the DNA TGTGCCAGCAGTCCCCACTATATCCGTTACAATGAGCAGTACTTC.

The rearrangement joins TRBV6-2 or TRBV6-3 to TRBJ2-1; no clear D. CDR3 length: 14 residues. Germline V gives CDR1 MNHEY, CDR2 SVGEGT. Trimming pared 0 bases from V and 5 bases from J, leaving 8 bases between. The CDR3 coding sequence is TGTGCCAGCAGTTACTCGAAGGCGAACAATGAGCAGTTCTTC. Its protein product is CASSYSKANNEQFF.

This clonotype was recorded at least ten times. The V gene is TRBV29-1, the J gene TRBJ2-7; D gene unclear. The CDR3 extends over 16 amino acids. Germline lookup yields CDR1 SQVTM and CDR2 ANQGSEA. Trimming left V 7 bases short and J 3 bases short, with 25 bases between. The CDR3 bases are TGCAGCGCTTCGGCCCAACCGGTGGGATTCGTCTACGAGCAGTACTTC. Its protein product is CSASAQPVGFVYEQYF.

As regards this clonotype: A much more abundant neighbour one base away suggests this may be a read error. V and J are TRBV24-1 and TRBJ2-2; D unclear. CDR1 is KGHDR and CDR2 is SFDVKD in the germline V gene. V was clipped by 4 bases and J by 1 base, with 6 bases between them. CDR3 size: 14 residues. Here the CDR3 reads CATSDSGNTGELFF. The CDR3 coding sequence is TGTGCCACCAGTGACAGTGGGAACACCGGGGAGCTGTTTTTT.

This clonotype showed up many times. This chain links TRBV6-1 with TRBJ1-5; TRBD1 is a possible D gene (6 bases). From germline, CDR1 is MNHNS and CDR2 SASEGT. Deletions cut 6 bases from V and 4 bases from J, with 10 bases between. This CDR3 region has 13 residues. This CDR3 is CASSGQLNQPQHF. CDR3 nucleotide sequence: TGTGCCAGCAGCGGACAGCTTAATCAGCCCCAGCATTTT.

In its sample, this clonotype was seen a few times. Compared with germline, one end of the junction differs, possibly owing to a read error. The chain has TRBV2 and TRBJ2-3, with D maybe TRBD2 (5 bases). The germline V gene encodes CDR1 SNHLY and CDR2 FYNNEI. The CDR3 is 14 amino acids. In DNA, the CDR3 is TGTGCCAGCATTTTGAGCGGAAGCACAGATACGCAGTGTTTT. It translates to CASILSGSTDTQCF.

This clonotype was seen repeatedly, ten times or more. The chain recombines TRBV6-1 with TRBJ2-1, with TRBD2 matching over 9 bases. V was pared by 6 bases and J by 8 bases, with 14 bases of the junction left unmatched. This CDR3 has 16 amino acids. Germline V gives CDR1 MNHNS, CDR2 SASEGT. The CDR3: CASSVDPGLAADEQFF. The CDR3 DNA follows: TGTGCCAGCAGCGTAGACCCGGGACTAGCTGCCGATGAGCAGTTCTTC.

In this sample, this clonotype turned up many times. The CDR3 DNA is TGTGCCAGTTGGGGAGGCGCCACTGAAGCTTTCTTT. Protein sequence: CASWGGATEAFF. This chain links TRBV28 with TRBJ1-1; D ambiguous. This CDR3 is built from 12 residues. V lost 9 bases and J lost 4, with 12 bases in between. Germline V gives CDR1 MDHEN, CDR2 SYDVKM.

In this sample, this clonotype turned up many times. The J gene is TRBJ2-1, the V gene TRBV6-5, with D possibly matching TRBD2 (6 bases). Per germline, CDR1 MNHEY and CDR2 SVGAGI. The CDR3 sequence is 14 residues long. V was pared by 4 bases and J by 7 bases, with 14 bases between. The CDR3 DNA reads TGTGCCAGCAGTTGGGACCGCGGGGTGAATGAGCAGTTCTTC. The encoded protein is CASSWDRGVNEQFF.

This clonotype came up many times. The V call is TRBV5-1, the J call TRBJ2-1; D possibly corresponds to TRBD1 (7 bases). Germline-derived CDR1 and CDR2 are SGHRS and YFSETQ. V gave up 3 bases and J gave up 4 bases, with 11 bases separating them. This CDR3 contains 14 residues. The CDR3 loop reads CASSWAGQYNEQFF. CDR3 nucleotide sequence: TGCGCCAGCAGCTGGGCGGGACAGTACAATGAGCAGTTCTTC.

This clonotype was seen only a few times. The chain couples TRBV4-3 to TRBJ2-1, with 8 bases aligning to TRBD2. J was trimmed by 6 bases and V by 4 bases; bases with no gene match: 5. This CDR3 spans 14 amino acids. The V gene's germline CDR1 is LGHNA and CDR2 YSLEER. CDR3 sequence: CASSLIAGSNEQFF. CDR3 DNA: TGCGCCAGCAGCCTGATAGCGGGAAGCAATGAGCAGTTCTTC.

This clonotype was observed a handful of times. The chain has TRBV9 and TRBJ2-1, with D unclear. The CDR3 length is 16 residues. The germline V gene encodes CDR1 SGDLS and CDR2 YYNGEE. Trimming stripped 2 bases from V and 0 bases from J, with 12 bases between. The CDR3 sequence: CASSVSPPASYNEQFF. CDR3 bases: TGTGCCAGCAGCGTTTCCCCCCCCGCCTCCTACAATGAGCAGTTCTTC. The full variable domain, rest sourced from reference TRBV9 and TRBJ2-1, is DSGVTQTPKHLITATGQRVTLRCSPRSGDLSVYWYQQSLDQGLQFLIQYYNGEERAKGNILERFSAQQFPDLHSELNLSSLELGDSALYFCASSVSPPASYNEQFFGPGTRLTVL.

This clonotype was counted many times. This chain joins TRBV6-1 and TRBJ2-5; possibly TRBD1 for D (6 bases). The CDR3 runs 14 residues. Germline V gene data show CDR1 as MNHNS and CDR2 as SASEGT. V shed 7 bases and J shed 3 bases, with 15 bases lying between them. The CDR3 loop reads CASTPGQLKETQYF. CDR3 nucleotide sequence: TGTGCCAGCACCCCAGGACAGCTAAAAGAGACCCAGTACTTC.

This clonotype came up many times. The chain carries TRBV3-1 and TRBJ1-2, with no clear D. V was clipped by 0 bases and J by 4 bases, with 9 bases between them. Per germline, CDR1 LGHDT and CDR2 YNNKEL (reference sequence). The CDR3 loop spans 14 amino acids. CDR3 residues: CASSQEWEPYGYTF. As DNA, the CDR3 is TGTGCCAGCAGCCAAGAGTGGGAGCCCTATGGCTACACCTTC. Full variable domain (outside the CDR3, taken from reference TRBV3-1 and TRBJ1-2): DTAVSQTPKYLVTQMGNDKSIKCEQNLGHDTMYWYKQDSKKFLKIMFSYNNKELIINETVPNRFSPKSPDKAHLNLHINSLELGDSAVYFCASSQEWEPYGYTFGSGTRLTVV.

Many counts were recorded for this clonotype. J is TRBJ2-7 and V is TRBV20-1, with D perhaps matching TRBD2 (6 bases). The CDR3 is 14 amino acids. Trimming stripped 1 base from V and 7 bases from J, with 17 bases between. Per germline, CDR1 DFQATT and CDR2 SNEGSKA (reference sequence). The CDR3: CSARGDFLTGEQYF. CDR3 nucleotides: TGCAGTGCTAGAGGGGACTTCCTTACGGGAGAGCAGTACTTC.

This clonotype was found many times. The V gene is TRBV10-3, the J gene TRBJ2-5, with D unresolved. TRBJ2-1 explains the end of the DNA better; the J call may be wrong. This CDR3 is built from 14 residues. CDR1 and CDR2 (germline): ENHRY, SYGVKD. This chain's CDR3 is CAISLTLEDNEQFF. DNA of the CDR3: TGTGCCATCAGCCTTACCCTGGAAGACAATGAGCAGTTCTTC.

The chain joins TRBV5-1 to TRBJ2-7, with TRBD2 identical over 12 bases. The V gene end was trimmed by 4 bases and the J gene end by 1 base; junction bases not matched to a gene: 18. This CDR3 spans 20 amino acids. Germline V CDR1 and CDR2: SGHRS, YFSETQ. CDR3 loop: CASSRRGPSGRGTISYEQYF. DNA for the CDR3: TGCGCCAGCAGCCGAAGGGGGCCTAGCGGGAGGGGGACTATTTCCTACGAGCAGTACTTC.

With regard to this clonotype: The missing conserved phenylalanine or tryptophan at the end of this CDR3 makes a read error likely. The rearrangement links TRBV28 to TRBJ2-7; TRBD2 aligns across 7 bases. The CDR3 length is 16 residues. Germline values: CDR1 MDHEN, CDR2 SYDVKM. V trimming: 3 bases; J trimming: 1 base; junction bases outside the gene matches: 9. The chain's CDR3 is CASSLGGSDLSYEQYS. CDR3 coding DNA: TGTGCCAGCAGTTTGGGCGGGAGTGACCTTTCCTACGAGCAGTACTCC.

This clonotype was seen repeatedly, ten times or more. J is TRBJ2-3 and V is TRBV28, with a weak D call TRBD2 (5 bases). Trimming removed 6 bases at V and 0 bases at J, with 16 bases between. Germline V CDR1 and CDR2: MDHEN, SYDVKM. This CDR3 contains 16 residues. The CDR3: CASSTPGKASTDTQYF. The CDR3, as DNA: TGTGCCAGCAGCACCCCCGGGAAGGCGAGCACAGATACGCAGTATTTT.